This T cell receptor (beta chain) was recorded in a study of OX40 agonist ivuxolimab in advanced cancers. Points from the study as a whole: Certain nonresponders additionally had low normalized T-cell clonal expansion. Partial responders at 0.1-3.0 mg/kg showed near-lowest clonal expansion. With doses of 0.1 to 3.0 mg/kg, CD4+ and CD8+ blood T cells had undergone clonal expansion by week 6.

Only in-frame clones appear in the TCRdb table, and some are missing; sequencing was by immunoSEQ multiplex PCR. The data contain tens of thousands of clones, roughly 90% of them seen just once; the ten biggest clones take up about 2%. Patients were ruled out by autoimmune disease history or systemic immunosuppression. Notes on this clone: Its cognate antigen is unknown.

The J segment lost 6 bases and the V segment lost 2 bases, leaving 6 bases of the junction unmatched. The CDR3 length is 14 residues. Germline V lookup: CDR1 MDHEN, CDR2 SYDVKM. This TCR derives from an adult with an advanced solid tumor such as melanoma, head and neck, liver or kidney cancer. The chain links TRBV28 to TRBJ2-5, with TRBD2 identical over 7 bases. Sample: CD4+ or CD8+ T cells sorted from blood, taken in a trial of the OX40 agonist ivuxolimab. The CDR3 region is CASSLGGSVKTQYF. For the CDR3, the DNA is TGTGCCAGCAGTTTAGGCGGGAGCGTTAAGACCCAGTACTTC.